These 11 T cell receptor beta chains were all obtained from the same sample, sequenced in a study of breast tumors, draining lymph nodes, adjacent tissues. Via MiXCR, TCRdb re-called the multiplex PCR reads, giving one row per CDR3 protein. The sample lists about 22,000 distinct CDR3 sequences, approximately 64% occurring once. Sequencing was carried out using tumor-adjacent breast tissue. The receptors here all came from a female donor with breast cancer. Some clones in this sample may be carry-over from other donors' samples.

In its sample, this clonotype was seen many times. CDR3 residues: CASSGGGRPRNEQFF. The DNA of the CDR3 is TGTGCCAGCAGCGGGGGCGGGAGGCCCCGGAATGAGCAGTTCTTC. The chain carries TRBV14 and TRBJ2-1; 8 bases align to TRBD2. Germline lookup yields CDR1 SGHDN and CDR2 FVKESK. J was trimmed by 7 bases and V by 5 bases; bases with no gene match: 10. CDR3 size: 15 residues.

The chain couples TRBV7-2 to TRBJ2-1, with no clear D. Per the germline V gene, CDR1 is SGHTA and CDR2 is FQGNSA. Trimming removed 3 bases from V and 8 bases from J, with 11 bases in between. The CDR3 covers 13 residues. The CDR3 DNA is TGTGCCAGCAGCTTGTCGCTCGCTGATGAGCAGTTCTTC. Translating gives CASSLSLADEQFF.

This clonotype has a count of ten or more. This chain links TRBV5-6 with TRBJ2-4, with 8 positions matching TRBD2. This CDR3 region has 15 residues. With 2 bases clipped from V and 8 bases from J, the junction kept 9 bases outside the gene matches. Germline-derived CDR1 and CDR2 are SGHDT and YYEEEE. The CDR3 sequence: CASSFSISGTDIQYF. The CDR3 nucleotides are TGTGCCAGCAGCTTTTCCATTAGCGGGACGGACATTCAGTACTTC.

V is TRBV7-9 and J is TRBJ2-3; no definite D call. Germline V gene data show CDR1 as SEHNR and CDR2 as FQNEAQ (reference sequence). This CDR3 is 12 amino acids long. V was pared by 5 bases and J by 0 bases, with 3 bases between. The CDR3 spells CASSRSTDTQYF. The CDR3 coding sequence is TGTGCCAGCAGCCGAAGCACAGATACGCAGTATTTT.

J is TRBJ2-3 and V is TRBV6-5; 9 bases map to TRBD2. V shed 2 bases, J shed 4 bases, and the junction held 7 bases outside the gene matches. CDR3 size: 16 residues. Germline CDR1 and CDR2: MNHEY and SVGAGI. In nucleotides, the CDR3 is TGTGCCAGCAGTTACCGCGGGGGGGCCTACGCAGATACGCAGTATTTT. It specifies CASSYRGGAYADTQYF.

For this clonotype: An end of the junction does not agree with germline; a read error may underlie this. This chain uses TRBV6-5 with TRBJ1-2; D remains ambiguous. The CDR3 has 13 amino acids. In germline, CDR1 is MNHEY, CDR2 SVGAGI. CDR3 sequence reads: CASSYRVNCGYTF. DNA of the CDR3: TGTGCCAGCAGTTACAGGGTGAACTGTGGCTACACCTTC.

Note on this clonotype: The junction shows a germline mismatch at one end, possibly a read error. V and J are TRBV6-6 and TRBJ2-1; 7 bases agree with TRBD2. The CDR3 is 14 amino acids. CDR1 and CDR2 from the germline V gene are MNHNY and SVGAGI (reference sequence). The CDR3 loop reads CASLRGDRYNEQLF. The DNA of the CDR3 is TGTGCCAGCTTACGGGGGGATCGTTACAATGAGCAGCTCTTC.

Judged by abundance, this clonotype is large. This chain uses TRBV9 with TRBJ1-3, with D possibly matching TRBD1 (5 bases). V was clipped by 7 bases and J by 1 base, with 12 bases between them. Germline V gives CDR1 SGDLS, CDR2 YYNGEE. CDR3 length: 14 residues. In DNA, the CDR3 is TGTGCCAGCGGACCGGGGGTATCTGGAAACACCATATATTTT. Protein sequence: CASGPGVSGNTIYF.

This clonotype has a handful of counts. This sequence joins TRBV15 and TRBJ1-6, with TRBD1 identical over 7 bases. Per germline, CDR1 LNHNV and CDR2 YYDKDF (reference sequence). CDR3 length: 15 amino acids. The ends lost 0 bases at V and 8 bases at J; junction bases unmatched: 4. The CDR3 nucleotides are TGTGCCACCAGCAGAGAAGACAGGGTGTATTCACCCCTCCACTTT. Protein product: CATSREDRVYSPLHF.

The chain recombines TRBV7-2 with TRBJ2-2; TRBD1 agrees at 9 bases. Germline values: CDR1 SGHTA, CDR2 FQGNSA. V was clipped by 7 bases and J by 5 bases; unmatched bases: 14. The CDR3 sequence is 17 residues long. CDR3 bases: TGTGCCAGCATTCCTAATGTGGGACAGGGATGGACCGGGGAGCTGTTTTTT. This codes for CASIPNVGQGWTGELFF.

The CDR3 DNA sequence: TGTGCCAGCAGATCGGGGTTTAGCAATCAGCCCCAGCATTTT. As protein: CASRSGFSNQPQHF. The chain links TRBV12-3 or TRBV12-4 to TRBJ1-5; D is unclear. Between the trimmed V and J ends, which lost 6 bases and 0 bases, there was a span of 9 bases. This CDR3 region has 14 residues.